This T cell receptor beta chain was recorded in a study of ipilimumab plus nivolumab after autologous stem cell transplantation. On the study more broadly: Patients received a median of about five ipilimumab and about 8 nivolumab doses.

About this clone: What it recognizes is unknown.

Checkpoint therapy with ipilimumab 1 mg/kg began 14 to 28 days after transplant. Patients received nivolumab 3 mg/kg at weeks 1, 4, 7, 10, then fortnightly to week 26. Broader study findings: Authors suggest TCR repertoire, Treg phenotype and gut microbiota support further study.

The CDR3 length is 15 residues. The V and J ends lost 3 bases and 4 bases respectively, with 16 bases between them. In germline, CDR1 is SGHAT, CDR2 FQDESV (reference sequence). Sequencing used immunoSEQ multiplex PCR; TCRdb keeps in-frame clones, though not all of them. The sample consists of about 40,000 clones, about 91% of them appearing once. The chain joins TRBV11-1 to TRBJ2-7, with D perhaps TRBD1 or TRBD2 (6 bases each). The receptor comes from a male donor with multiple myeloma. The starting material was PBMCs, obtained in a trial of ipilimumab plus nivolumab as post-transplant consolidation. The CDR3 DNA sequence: TGTGCCAGCAGCTTGAACATGGGGGGCATTTACGAGCAGTACTTC. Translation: CASSLNMGGIYEQYF.